Presented here are 22 T cell receptor beta chains from one specimen sequenced in a study of T cell repertoires in cytomegalovirus infection. TCRdb re-called the reads through MiXCR, storing one row per CDR3 protein. The sample gives some 440,000 distinct CDR3 sequences, roughly 31% of which show up once; around 13% is in the top ten. The sample consisted of PBMCs. The receptors stem from a human donor in good health (CMV status not recorded). Some clones in this sample may be carry-over from other donors' samples.

As regards this clonotype: Mismatch with germline at one junction end may stem from a read error. The chain couples TRBV7-2 to TRBJ2-2; 16 nucleotides align to TRBD2. Germline V gene sequence: CDR1 SGHTA, CDR2 FQGNSA. The CDR3 has 16 residues. CDR3 in amino acids: CASSLAGLAGGRDLFF. As DNA, the CDR3 is TGTGCCAGCAGCTTAGCGGGACTAGCGGGGGGGAGGGATCTGTTTTTT.

Note on this clonotype: A much larger clone sits a single nucleotide away, making a read error possible. The V gene is TRBV24-1, the J gene TRBJ2-1, with no clear D. V lost 0 bases to trimming and J lost 8 bases, with 13 bases between them. Germline V gene sequence: CDR1 KGHDR, CDR2 SFDVKD. The CDR3 consists of 15 residues. The CDR3 sequence is CATSDLQSANDEQFF. The CDR3, as DNA: TGTGCCACCAGTGATTTGCAGTCGGCTAACGATGAGCAGTTCTTC.

This chain joins TRBV20-1 and TRBJ1-1, with 7 bases matching TRBD1. Losses at the gene ends were 6 bases for V and 1 base for J; bases not matched to a gene: 8. There are 14 residues in the CDR3. Germline V gives CDR1 DFQATT, CDR2 SNEGSKA (reference sequence). The CDR3 loop is CSAAGTESNTEAFF. The CDR3 DNA reads TGCAGTGCAGCCGGGACAGAGTCGAACACTGAAGCTTTCTTT.

The rearrangement uses TRBV20-1 and TRBJ1-2, with D tentatively TRBD1 (5 bases). The CDR3 extends over 14 amino acids. Germline V CDR1 and CDR2: DFQATT, SNEGSKA (reference sequence). V lost 0 bases to trimming and J lost 2 bases, with 10 bases between them. CDR3 DNA: TGCAGTGCTAGAGATTTAAGGGGAAACTATGGCTACACCTTC. It is translated as CSARDLRGNYGYTF.

The rearrangement links TRBV28 to TRBJ2-1; no clear D. Germline CDR1 reads MDHEN; CDR2 reads SYDVKM. Trimming stripped 1 base from V and 9 bases from J, with 13 bases between. This CDR3 is 14 amino acids long. CDR3 DNA: TGTGCCAGCAGTTTATTGTCCCCCGGCGGTGAGCAGTTCTTC. Encoded protein: CASSLLSPGGEQFF.

The sample holds one count of this clonotype. CDR3 sequence reads: CASSFTGGGQPQHF. The DNA for the CDR3 is TGTGCCAGCAGTTTCACAGGGGGCGGTCAGCCCCAGCATTTT. The chain carries TRBV12-3 or TRBV12-4 and TRBJ1-5, with 9 bases identical to TRBD1. V dropped 3 bases and J dropped 6; count of bases not matched to a gene: 3. This CDR3 region has 14 residues.

The chain couples TRBV7-6 to TRBJ1-2; the D gene is possibly TRBD1 (5 bases). Germline CDR1 SGHVS, CDR2 FNYEAQ. Trimming removed 2 bases from V and 6 bases from J, with 19 bases in between. The CDR3 sequence is 16 residues long. The DNA for the CDR3 is TGTGCCAGCAGCTTAAGGAACGCGGGGGGGAGAGATGGCTACACCTTC. The encoded protein is CASSLRNAGGRDGYTF.

This clonotype was counted ten times or more. The rearrangement joins TRBV7-2 to TRBJ2-1; 7 bases are shared with TRBD1. CDR3 length equals 16 residues. CDR1 is SGHTA, CDR2 FQGNSA, per germline. The V segment lost 5 bases and the J segment 6 bases; nucleotides outside the gene matches: 13. CDR3 in DNA: TGTGCCAGCAGCCCGACAGGGACCACGGTTGTCAATGAGCAGTTCTTC. This gives the protein CASSPTGTTVVNEQFF.

In regard to this clonotype: Possible read error: a much larger clone is one base away. The chain has TRBV7-6 and TRBJ2-7; either TRBD1 or TRBD2 may supply D (6 bases each). The CDR3 is 15 amino acids. V was pared by 1 base and J by 5 bases, with 15 bases between. The germline gives CDR1 SGHVS, CDR2 FNYEAQ. In DNA, the CDR3 is TGTGCCAGCAGCTTAGGAACGGACGGGGGCCACGAGCAGTACTTC. Amino acids: CASSLGTDGGHEQYF.

The sample holds a few counts of this clonotype. The chain links TRBV6-1 to TRBJ2-5; no clear D. The V gene lost 2 bases and the J gene lost 2 bases, with 9 bases spanning the gap. Germline V gives CDR1 MNHNS, CDR2 SASEGT. This CDR3 region has 14 residues. The CDR3 region has the DNA TGTGCCAGCAGTGAAATGAACATTCAAGAGACCCAGTACTTC. The encoded protein is CASSEMNIQETQYF.

This clonotype was observed a handful of times. The gene calls are TRBV7-8 and TRBJ2-3; D is unclear. Germline V lookup: CDR1 SGHVS, CDR2 FQNEAQ. Trimming took 3 bases from V and 6 from J, leaving 10 bases between them. The CDR3 length is 13 residues. The CDR3 loop is CASSFYIADTQYF. The DNA for the CDR3 is TGTGCCAGCAGCTTTTACATTGCCGATACGCAGTATTTT.

As to this clonotype: The germline gene is not matched at one end of the junction; a read error may be the cause. The chain combines TRBV4-1 with TRBJ1-5, with D perhaps matching TRBD1 (5 bases). CDR1 and CDR2 from the germline V gene are MGHRA and YSYEKL. The CDR3 is 17 residues long. CDR3 DNA: TGCGCCAGCATCCAATCAATCGAGGGGAGAACCAATCAGCCCCAGCATTTT. Protein sequence: CASIQSIEGRTNQPQHF.

The rearrangement uses TRBV27 and TRBJ1-2; no reliable D call. Germline CDR1 MNHEY, CDR2 SMNVEV (reference sequence). V was clipped by 3 bases and J by 1 base, with 12 bases between them. The CDR3 totals 15 residues. CDR3 in DNA: TGTGCCAGCAGTTTTTCCCGGGGAAATAACTATGGCTACACCTTC. Its protein is CASSFSRGNNYGYTF.

The rearrangement joins TRBV28 to TRBJ1-2, with D uncertain. The germline V gene encodes CDR1 MDHEN and CDR2 SYDVKM. Deletions cut 8 bases from V and 8 bases from J, with 18 bases between. The CDR3 loop spans 13 amino acids. DNA for the CDR3: TGTGCCAGCCTCGACCTACGAGAGAGGGGCTACACCTTC. It codes for CASLDLRERGYTF.

V is TRBV19 and J is TRBJ1-5; possibly TRBD1 for D (5 bases). The CDR3 sequence is 18 residues long. V gave up 0 bases and J gave up 0 bases, with 15 bases separating them. Looked up from germline, CDR1 is LNHDA and CDR2 is SQIVND (reference sequence). The CDR3 nucleotides are TGTGCCAGTAGTATAGAACCCTGGAACAGGTATAGCAATCAGCCCCAGCATTTT. This encodes CASSIEPWNRYSNQPQHF.

The genes are TRBV15 and TRBJ1-5; TRBD1 aligns across 8 bases. This CDR3 has 14 amino acids. CDR1 LNHNV and CDR2 YYDKDF come from the germline V gene (reference sequence). With 5 bases clipped from V and 7 bases from J, the junction kept 7 bases outside the gene matches. The CDR3 here is CATSSGQGGQPQHF. In nucleotides, the CDR3 is TGTGCCACCAGCTCCGGACAGGGAGGGCAGCCCCAGCATTTT.

The rearrangement joins TRBV30 to TRBJ1-1; tentatively, D is TRBD1 (6 bases). This CDR3 has 16 amino acids. V dropped 5 bases and J dropped 1 base, with 20 bases sitting between them. Germline-derived CDR1 and CDR2 are GTSNPN and SVGIG (reference sequence). CDR3 sequence (DNA): TGTGCCTGGGGCGGTGTTGGTGGGGGCTGGAACACTGAAGCTTTCTTT. Encoded protein: CAWGGVGGGWNTEAFF.

This sequence joins TRBV6-1 and TRBJ1-3; maybe TRBD1 (6 bases). The CDR3 covers 13 residues. Looked up from germline, CDR1 is MNHNS and CDR2 is SASEGT. V gave up 6 bases and J gave up 4 bases, with 10 bases separating them. The CDR3 region has the DNA TGTGCCAGCAGAAACAGGGCGGGAAACACCATATATTTT. Translating gives CASRNRAGNTIYF.

This clonotype was seen at least ten times. The chain links TRBV7-2 to TRBJ1-5, with D hard to call. Germline assignment: CDR1 SGHTA and CDR2 FQGNSA. CDR3 length: 15 residues. Trimming left V 5 bases short and J 5 bases short, with 16 bases between. The DNA for the CDR3 is TGTGCCAGCAGCCCCGACCCCCACGGCGATCAGCCCCAGCATTTT. Encoded protein: CASSPDPHGDQPQHF.

This clonotype was seen a single time. The V call is TRBV2, the J call TRBJ2-3, with 10 bases aligning to TRBD1. This CDR3 spans 14 amino acids. The V gene end was trimmed by 8 bases and the J gene end by 1 base; junction bases not matched to a gene: 3. Germline lookup yields CDR1 SNHLY and CDR2 FYNNEI. CDR3 region: CASGGTGGTDTQYF. The CDR3 bases are TGTGCCAGCGGCGGGACAGGGGGCACAGATACGCAGTATTTT.

Only a few counts were recorded for this clonotype. The chain has TRBV4-1 and TRBJ1-2, with D maybe TRBD1 (6 bases). The CDR3 spans 15 residues. The germline CDR1 and CDR2 sequences are MGHRA and YSYEKL. The V end lost 4 bases, the J end lost 4 bases, and 16 bases lay between the germline ends. The CDR3 DNA reads as TGCGCCAGCAGCCTTCTCGTGGGGGGCGTCTATGGCTACACCTTC. Translated: CASSLLVGGVYGYTF.

The chain joins TRBV12-3 or TRBV12-4 to TRBJ2-3; unclear D gene. The CDR3 is made up of 14 amino acids. The V end lost 3 bases, the J end lost 3 bases, and 10 bases lay between the germline ends. The CDR3 DNA is TGTGCCAGCAGTTTTGCCGCGGTAACAGATACGCAGTATTTT. This translates into CASSFAAVTDTQYF.